This entry lists 32 T cell receptor beta chains sequenced from one sample in a study of cytotoxic CD8 clonotypes in ibrutinib-treated CLL. Assay used: immunoSEQ multiplex PCR; TCRdb lists only in-frame clones, some missing. The profile shows roughly 76,000 clones, more than 70% of them singletons. The source material was PBMCs, sampled at disease progression, from a patient treated with ibrutinib. These receptors all stem from a human donor with chronic lymphocytic leukemia.

The gene calls are TRBV9 and TRBJ1-1; D unresolved. Trimming stripped 0 bases from V and 4 bases from J, with 13 bases between. There are 15 residues in the CDR3. CDR1 SGDLS and CDR2 YYNGEE come from the germline V gene. The CDR3 DNA is TGTGCCAGCAGCGTAGCTCGCGCCCCCGGCACTGAAGCTTTCTTT. This encodes CASSVARAPGTEAFF.

The chain employs TRBV5-1 and TRBJ2-7; TRBD2 agrees at 10 bases. This CDR3 is built from 16 residues. Germline CDR1 is SGHRS and CDR2 is YFSETQ. Germline trimming cut 4 bases from V and 2 bases from J; bases unmatched to any gene: 9. The CDR3 nucleotides read TGCGCCAGCAGCCTAGGGAGCGGGAGGGCCGCCTACGAGCAGTACTTC. Translation gives CASSLGSGRAAYEQYF.

A remark on this clone: Relative to the germline gene, one junction end is altered; a read error may explain this. The gene calls are TRBV10-3 and TRBJ2-5; 7 bases align to TRBD1. In germline, CDR1 is ENHRY, CDR2 SYGVKD. The CDR3 is 12 amino acids. As DNA, the CDR3 is TGTGCCAGCAGTTACAGGGGAGAGACCCAGTACTTC. It specifies CASSYRGETQYF.

V usage is TRBV29-1 and J usage is TRBJ1-5; tentatively, D is TRBD1 (6 bases). This CDR3 region has 14 residues. With 6 bases removed from V and 0 bases from J, the gap between germline ends came to 12 bases. CDR1 SQVTM and CDR2 ANQGSEA come from the germline V gene. CDR3 bases: TGCAGCGTGCTGACAGGTCTTAGCAATCAGCCCCAGCATTTT. The encoded protein is CSVLTGLSNQPQHF.

The chain has TRBV10-3 and TRBJ2-1, with TRBD2 identical over 12 bases. The CDR3 consists of 14 residues. In germline, CDR1 is ENHRY, CDR2 SYGVKD. Losses at the gene ends were 4 bases for V and 8 bases for J; bases not matched to a gene: 3. The CDR3 DNA is TGTGCCATCAGTGGGCTAGCGGGAGGGGATGAGCAGTTCTTC. Its translation is CAISGLAGGDEQFF.

The sample holds one count of this clone. The genes are TRBV5-1 and TRBJ1-3; D is unclear. CDR3 length equals 17 residues. Per germline, CDR1 SGHRS and CDR2 YFSETQ. V was pared by 5 bases and J by 0 bases, with 18 bases between. CDR3 coding DNA: TGCGCCAGCAGTCGTAATACAGCATCCCACTCTGGAAACACCATATATTTT. It yields the protein CASSRNTASHSGNTIYF.

DNA of the CDR3: TGCGCCAGCAGCTTGGAGCTAGTATACGAGCAGTACTTC. It specifies CASSLELVYEQYF. This chain connects TRBV5-1 to TRBJ2-7; unclear D gene. This CDR3 comprises 13 residues. Germline lookup yields CDR1 SGHRS and CDR2 YFSETQ. Trimming left V 0 bases short and J 4 bases short, with 8 bases between. Full variable domain (remainder filled in from reference TRBV5-1 and TRBJ2-7): KAGVTQTPRYLIKTRGQQVTLSCSPISGHRSVSWYQQTPGQGLQFLFEYFSETQRNKGNFPGRFSGRQFSNSRSEMNVSTLELGDSALYLCASSLELVYEQYFGPGTRLTVT.

J is TRBJ1-4 and V is TRBV21-1. TRBV21-1 is tagged as a pseudogene. The CDR3 loop spans 17 amino acids. CDR3 in DNA: TGTGCCAGCAGCAAAGTGCCACGGTCCCCCAATAATGAAAAACTGTTTTTT. It specifies CASSKVPRSPNNEKLFF.

This clone has a handful of counts. The chain is built from TRBV28 and TRBJ1-1; 7 bases align to TRBD1. Germline assignment: CDR1 MDHEN and CDR2 SYDVKM. The junction had 6 bases not matched to a gene; V was cut back by 3 bases and J by 2 bases. The length of the CDR3 is 15 residues. For the CDR3, the DNA is TGTGCCAGCAGTTTCCCGGGGACAGCCAACACTGAAGCTTTCTTT. This gives the protein CASSFPGTANTEAFF.

The chain uses TRBV30 and TRBJ2-7, with 9 bases identical to TRBD2. Trimming cost V 5 bases and J 3 bases; bases outside gene matches: 2. This CDR3 is built from 12 residues. In germline, CDR1 is GTSNPN, CDR2 SVGIG (reference sequence). The CDR3 nucleotides read TGTGCCTGGGCTAGCGGGAACTACGAGCAGTACTTC. Amino acids: CAWASGNYEQYF. Based on the CDR3 plus reference TRBV30 and TRBJ2-7, the full variable domain is SQTIHQWPATLVQPVGSPLSLECTVEGTSNPNLYWYRQAAGRGLQLLFYSVGIGQISSEVPQNLSASRPQDRQFILSSKKLLLSDSGFYLCAWASGNYEQYFGPGTRLTVT.

V and J are TRBV19 and TRBJ1-1; D is unclear. The germline gives CDR1 LNHDA, CDR2 SQIVND (reference sequence). This CDR3 comprises 13 residues. The ends were cut back, 1 base at V and 6 bases at J, with 9 bases in the middle. The CDR3 region is CASSIGAVAEAFF. CDR3 bases: TGTGCCAGTAGTATAGGGGCAGTTGCTGAAGCTTTCTTT. The variable domain in full, with the rest retrieved from reference TRBV19 and TRBJ1-1, is DGGITQSPKYLFRKEGQNVTLSCEQNLNHDAMYWYRQDPGQGLRLIYYSQIVNDFQKGDIAEGYSVSREKKESFPLTVTSAQKNPTAFYLCASSIGAVAEAFFGQGTRLTVV.

This chain uses TRBV2 with TRBJ2-6; D is unclear. V lost 7 bases, J lost 0 bases, and 10 bases lay in between. This CDR3 is 15 amino acids long. Germline loops: CDR1 SNHLY, CDR2 FYNNEI. The CDR3, as DNA: TGTGCCAGCACGCTAATAGTCTCTGGGGCCAACGTCCTGACTTTC. It encodes CASTLIVSGANVLTF. The full variable domain, rest sourced from reference TRBV2 and TRBJ2-6, is EPEVTQTPSHQVTQMGQEVILRCVPISNHLYFYWYRQILGQKVEFLVSFYNNEISEKSEIFDDQFSVERPDGSNFTLKIRSTKLEDSAMYFCASTLIVSGANVLTFGAGSRLTVL.

As regards this clone: The sample contains more than one DNA sequence encoding this CDR3. This chain links TRBV30 with TRBJ1-3; D remains unclear. From germline, CDR1 is GTSNPN and CDR2 SVGIG (reference sequence). The CDR3 totals 11 residues. V dropped 0 bases and J dropped 4 bases, with 1 base sitting between them. For the CDR3, the DNA is TGTGCCTGGAGTGTAGGAAACACCATATATTTT. This sequence encodes CAWSVGNTIYF.

This sequence joins TRBV4-2 and TRBJ2-7; TRBD2 agrees at 7 bases. V was clipped by 5 bases and J by 3 bases; unmatched bases: 10. The CDR3 covers 15 residues. CDR1 LGHNA and CDR2 YNFKEQ come from the germline V gene. CDR3 sequence: CASSDPGTGGYEQYF. The CDR3 nucleotides are TGTGCCAGCAGCGATCCCGGGACGGGGGGCTACGAGCAGTACTTC.

The rearrangement links TRBV27 to TRBJ1-1; tentatively, D is TRBD1 (5 bases). Between the trimmed V and J ends, which lost 5 bases and 1 base, there was a span of 20 bases. Germline CDR1 MNHEY, CDR2 SMNVEV (reference sequence). This CDR3 region has 17 residues. CDR3 sequence: CASSPGASAGRNTEAFF. Here the CDR3 DNA reads TGTGCCAGCAGTCCAGGAGCCAGTGCAGGGAGGAACACTGAAGCTTTCTTT.

The gene calls are TRBV4-1 and TRBJ2-3; D is possibly TRBD2 (7 bases). V was trimmed by 4 bases and J by 3 bases, leaving 17 bases between them. Per the germline V gene, CDR1 is MGHRA and CDR2 is YSYEKL. The CDR3 runs to 16 residues. This CDR3 is CASSPAGGGVTDTQYF. The CDR3 DNA is TGCGCCAGCAGCCCCGCAGGAGGGGGGGTAACAGATACGCAGTATTTT.

This clone has a single count. The chain is built from TRBV13 and TRBJ2-3, with 9 bases matching TRBD2. Losses at the gene ends were 1 base for V and 0 bases for J; bases not matched to a gene: 8. Germline-derived CDR1 and CDR2 are PRHDT and FYEKMQ (reference sequence). The CDR3 sequence is 18 residues long. The CDR3 sequence is CASSLEFSGGLSTDTQYF. CDR3 in DNA: TGTGCCAGCAGCTTAGAGTTTAGCGGGGGCCTTAGCACAGATACGCAGTATTTT.

The chain has TRBV6-5 and TRBJ1-2, with a possible D match to TRBD1 (5 bases). Trimming took off 6 bases at V and 3 bases at J, with 14 bases between the two ends. Per the germline V gene, CDR1 is MNHEY and CDR2 is SVGAGI. The CDR3 spans 14 residues. CDR3 bases: TGTGCCAGCAGCAACAGGCCCGGGGACTATGGCTACACCTTC. It encodes CASSNRPGDYGYTF.

This chain connects TRBV6-5 to TRBJ2-2, with TRBD2 matching over 10 bases. J was trimmed by 6 bases and V by 6 bases; bases with no gene match: 4. The CDR3 covers 14 residues. Germline V lookup: CDR1 MNHEY, CDR2 SVGAGI. The CDR3 reads CASRTAGGPGELFF. The CDR3 nucleotides are TGTGCCAGCAGAACAGCGGGGGGGCCCGGGGAGCTGTTTTTT.

The V gene is TRBV28, the J gene TRBJ1-1, with 9 bases matching TRBD1. V lost 4 bases, J lost 4 bases, and 7 bases stayed unmatched. Germline assignment: CDR1 MDHEN and CDR2 SYDVKM. CDR3 size: 15 residues. The CDR3 DNA is TGTGCCAGCAGTTCGGGACAGGGATATAGCACTGAAGCTTTCTTT. Its translation is CASSSGQGYSTEAFF.

V and J are TRBV4-2 and TRBJ2-1, with 9 nucleotides matching TRBD2. CDR3 size: 17 residues. CDR1 and CDR2 (germline): LGHNA, YNFKEQ. V shed 4 bases and J 8 bases; nucleotides not matched to a gene: 15. The chain's CDR3 is CASSRDVRISGRYEQFF. The DNA of the CDR3 is TGTGCCAGCAGCCGGGATGTCCGGATTAGCGGGAGATATGAGCAGTTCTTC.

The V and J genes are TRBV5-1 and TRBJ2-7, with TRBD1 matching 7 bases. This CDR3 is 14 amino acids long. The germline CDR1 and CDR2 sequences are SGHRS and YFSETQ. The junction had 8 bases not matched to a gene; V was cut back by 4 bases and J by 4 bases. In DNA form, the CDR3 reads TGCGCCAGCAGCATTGCCGGGACAGCATACGAGCAGTACTTC. This sequence encodes CASSIAGTAYEQYF.

V is TRBV28 and J is TRBJ1-4; 7 positions agree with TRBD1. The CDR3 is 16 residues long. V shed 5 bases, J shed 4 bases, and the junction held 10 bases outside the gene matches. From germline, CDR1 is MDHEN and CDR2 SYDVKM. CDR3 loop: CASSPNDRADNEKLFF. In DNA, the CDR3 is TGTGCCAGCAGTCCAAACGACAGGGCCGATAATGAAAAACTGTTTTTT.

The genes are TRBV12-5 and TRBJ2-7, with no clear D. CDR3 length: 13 residues. The germline V gene has CDR1 LGHNT and CDR2 FRNRAP. V was shortened by 6 bases and J by 3 bases, with 12 bases between the two germline ends. Here the CDR3 DNA reads TGTGCTAGTGGCTTAACACAATTCTACGAGCAGTACTTC. It yields the protein CASGLTQFYEQYF. The full variable domain, its missing parts supplied by reference TRBV12-5 and TRBJ2-7, is DARVTQTPRHKVTEMGQEVTMRCQPILGHNTVFWYRQTMMQGLELLAYFRNRAPLDDSGMPKDRFSAEMPDATLATLKIQPSEPRDSAVYFCASGLTQFYEQYFGPGTRLTVT.

This clone was found once. The chain carries TRBV7-2 and TRBJ2-7; D possibly corresponds to TRBD1 (5 bases). Trimming cost V 2 bases and J 3 bases, with 11 bases left between them. This CDR3 has 14 residues. Germline assignment: CDR1 SGHTA and CDR2 FQGNSA. This CDR3 reads CASSLRGGIYEQYF. The CDR3 DNA reads TGTGCCAGCAGCTTAAGGGGTGGGATCTACGAGCAGTACTTC.

This chain connects TRBV4-1 to TRBJ2-7; D call uncertain. The CDR3 is 17 residues long. Germline V gene sequence: CDR1 MGHRA, CDR2 YSYEKL. V was cut by 1 base and J by 1 base, with 17 bases left in between. The CDR3 nucleotides read TGCGCCAGCAGCCAAGTCGACCTGGGATTTAGGTCCTACGAGCAGTACTTC. Translating it yields CASSQVDLGFRSYEQYF.

This sequence joins TRBV30 and TRBJ2-3; TRBD2 might be the D (5 bases). CDR3 length equals 15 residues. Trimming stripped 5 bases from V and 0 bases from J, with 15 bases between. Germline loops: CDR1 GTSNPN, CDR2 SVGIG (reference sequence). CDR3 sequence reads: CAWGLRRTSTDTQYF. The CDR3 coding sequence is TGTGCCTGGGGACTTAGGCGAACTAGCACAGATACGCAGTATTTT.

The rearrangement uses TRBV11-3 and TRBJ1-1, with D maybe TRBD1 (5 bases). The germline V and J ends were trimmed by 5 bases and 6 bases, with 13 bases remaining between them. Germline V gives CDR1 SGHNT, CDR2 YENEEA. CDR3 length: 13 amino acids. Here the CDR3 DNA reads TGTGCCAGCAGCCGTGACAGATCCGCTGAAGCTTTCTTT. This sequence encodes CASSRDRSAEAFF.

The V gene is TRBV7-9, the J gene TRBJ1-1, with a possible D match to TRBD1 (6 bases). There are 14 residues in the CDR3. Germline V gene sequence: CDR1 SEHNR, CDR2 FQNEAQ (reference sequence). The V and J ends lost 3 bases and 4 bases respectively, with 12 bases between them. The CDR3 is CASSFSGAGTEAFF. In nucleotides, the CDR3 is TGTGCCAGCAGCTTCTCAGGGGCGGGCACTGAAGCTTTCTTT. Based on the CDR3 plus reference TRBV7-9 and TRBJ1-1, the full variable domain is DTGVSQNPRHKITKRGQNVTFRCDPISEHNRLYWYRQTLGQGPEFLTYFQNEAQLEKSRLLSDRFSAERPKGSFSTLEIQRTEQGDSAMYLCASSFSGAGTEAFFGQGTRLTVV.

A single count supports this clone. V and J are TRBV5-6 and TRBJ2-1; D not certain. V lost 4 bases and J lost 9, with 11 bases in between. Per the germline V gene, CDR1 is SGHDT and CDR2 is YYEEEE. CDR3 length: 12 residues. In nucleotides, the CDR3 is TGTGCCAGCAGCCAAATTGACGCTGAGCAGTTCTTC. Its translation: CASSQIDAEQFF.

The chain employs TRBV2 and TRBJ1-5; D may be TRBD1 (6 bases). V lost 1 base and J 6 bases, leaving 10 bases between the germline ends. This CDR3 contains 14 residues. The germline V gene has CDR1 SNHLY and CDR2 FYNNEI. The CDR3 loop reads CASSEVGGGQPQHF. CDR3 coding DNA: TGTGCCAGCAGTGAAGTGGGAGGGGGTCAGCCCCAGCATTTT.

CDR3 loop: CASSLAGGAYEQYF. The CDR3 DNA follows: TGCGCCAGCAGCTTAGCGGGAGGTGCTTACGAGCAGTACTTC. The chain joins TRBV5-1 to TRBJ2-7; 9 bases agree with TRBD2. J lost 4 bases, V lost 2 bases, and 4 bases had no gene match. The CDR3 length is 14 residues. Germline-derived CDR1 and CDR2 are SGHRS and YFSETQ.